This TCR beta chain was sequenced during a study of blood T cell repertoires in COVID-19. CDR1 SGHDT and CDR2 YYEEEE come from the germline V gene. The J segment lost 6 bases and the V segment lost 2 bases, leaving 2 bases of the junction unmatched. The CDR3 extends over 14 amino acids. TCRdb's copy holds only in-frame clones and misses some; the assay was immunoSEQ multiplex PCR. The data show around 300,000 clones, with roughly 85% seen just once and about 11% held by the top ten. Sequencing used peripheral blood. This receptor was identified in an older woman with acute or convalescent COVID-19. The rearrangement links TRBV5-6 to TRBJ2-1; 10 bases map to TRBD2. The DNA for the CDR3 is TGTGCCAGCAGCTTTAGCGGGGGGAGCAATGAGCAGTTCTTC. Protein product: CASSFSGGSNEQFF.